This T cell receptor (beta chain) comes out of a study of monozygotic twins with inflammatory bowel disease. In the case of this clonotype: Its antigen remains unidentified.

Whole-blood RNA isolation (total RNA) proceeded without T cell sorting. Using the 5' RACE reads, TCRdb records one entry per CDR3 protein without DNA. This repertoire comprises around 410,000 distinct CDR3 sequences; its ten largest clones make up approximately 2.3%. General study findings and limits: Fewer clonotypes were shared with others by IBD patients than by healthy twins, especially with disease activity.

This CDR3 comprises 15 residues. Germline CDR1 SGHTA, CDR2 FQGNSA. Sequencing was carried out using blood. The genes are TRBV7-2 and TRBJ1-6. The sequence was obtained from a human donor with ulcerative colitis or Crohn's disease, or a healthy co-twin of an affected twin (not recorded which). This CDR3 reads CASRWEGRLGSPLHF.